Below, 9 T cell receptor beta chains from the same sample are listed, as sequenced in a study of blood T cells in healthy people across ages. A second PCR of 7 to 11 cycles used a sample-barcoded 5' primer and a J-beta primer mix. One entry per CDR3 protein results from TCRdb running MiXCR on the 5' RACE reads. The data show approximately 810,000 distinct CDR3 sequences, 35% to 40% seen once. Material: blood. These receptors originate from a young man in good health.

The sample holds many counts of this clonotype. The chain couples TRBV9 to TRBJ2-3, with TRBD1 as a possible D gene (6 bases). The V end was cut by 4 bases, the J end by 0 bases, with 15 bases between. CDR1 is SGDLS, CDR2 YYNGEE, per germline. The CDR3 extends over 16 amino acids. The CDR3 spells CASSLHQGSSTDTQYF. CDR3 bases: TGTGCCAGCAGCTTACACCAGGGGAGTAGCACAGATACGCAGTATTTT. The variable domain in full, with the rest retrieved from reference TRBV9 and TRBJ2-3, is DSGVTQTPKHLITATGQRVTLRCSPRSGDLSVYWYQQSLDQGLQFLIQYYNGEERAKGNILERFSAQQFPDLHSELNLSSLELGDSALYFCASSLHQGSSTDTQYFGPGTRLTVL.

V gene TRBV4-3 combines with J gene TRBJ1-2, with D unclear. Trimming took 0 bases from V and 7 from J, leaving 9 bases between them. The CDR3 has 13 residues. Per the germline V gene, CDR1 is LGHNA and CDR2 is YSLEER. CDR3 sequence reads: CASSQDPVLGYTF. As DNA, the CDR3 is TGCGCCAGCAGCCAAGATCCAGTTCTTGGCTACACCTTC.

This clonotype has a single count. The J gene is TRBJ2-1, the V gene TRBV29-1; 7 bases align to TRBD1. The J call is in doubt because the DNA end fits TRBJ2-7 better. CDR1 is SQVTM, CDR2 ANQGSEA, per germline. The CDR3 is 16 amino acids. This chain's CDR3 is CSVVRPGQYPYNEQYF. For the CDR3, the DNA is TGCAGCGTTGTTCGCCCGGGACAGTACCCCTACAATGAGCAGTACTTC.

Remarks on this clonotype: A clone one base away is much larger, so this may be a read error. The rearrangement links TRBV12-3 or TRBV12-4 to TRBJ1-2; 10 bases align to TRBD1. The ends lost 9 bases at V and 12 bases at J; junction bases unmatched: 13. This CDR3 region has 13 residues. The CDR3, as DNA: TGTGCCAGTCAGACCGGGACAGGGGTCGGCCACACCTTC. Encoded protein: CASQTGTGVGHTF.

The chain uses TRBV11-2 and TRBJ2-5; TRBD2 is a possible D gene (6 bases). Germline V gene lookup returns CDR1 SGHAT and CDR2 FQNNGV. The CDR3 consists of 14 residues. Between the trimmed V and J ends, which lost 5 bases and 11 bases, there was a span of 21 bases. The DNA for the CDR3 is TGTGCCAGCAGCCAGGGACTCCTCTACAATGAGCAGTACTTC. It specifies CASSQGLLYNEQYF.

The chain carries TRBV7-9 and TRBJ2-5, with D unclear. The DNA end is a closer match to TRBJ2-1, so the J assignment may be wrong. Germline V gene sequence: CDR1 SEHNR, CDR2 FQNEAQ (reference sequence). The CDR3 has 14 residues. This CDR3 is CASSLRSVQETQFF. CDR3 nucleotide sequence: TGTGCCAGCAGCTTACGATCGGTACAAGAGACCCAGTTCTTC.

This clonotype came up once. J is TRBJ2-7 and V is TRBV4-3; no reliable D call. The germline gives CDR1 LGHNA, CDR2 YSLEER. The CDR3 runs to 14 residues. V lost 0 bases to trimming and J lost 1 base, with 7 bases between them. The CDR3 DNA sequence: TGCGCCAGCAGCCAAGATCTTTCGTCCTACGAGCAGTACTTC. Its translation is CASSQDLSSYEQYF.

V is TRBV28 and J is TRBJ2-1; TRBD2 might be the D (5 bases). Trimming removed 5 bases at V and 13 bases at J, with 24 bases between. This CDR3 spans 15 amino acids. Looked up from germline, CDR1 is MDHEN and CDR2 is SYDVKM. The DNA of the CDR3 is TGTGCCAGCAGTAATCTTATACAAAATGGGGAGACCCAGTTCTTC. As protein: CASSNLIQNGETQFF.

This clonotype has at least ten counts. This chain's CDR3 is CSVSLTTFEQYF. The CDR3 nucleotides read TGCAGCGTTTCTCTGACTACTTTCGAGCAGTACTTC. V usage is TRBV29-1 and J usage is TRBJ2-7; maybe TRBD2 (5 bases). Trimming took off 5 bases at V and 6 bases at J, with 14 bases between the two ends. CDR1 and CDR2 from the germline V gene are SQVTM and ANQGSEA. The CDR3 has 12 amino acids.